This T cell receptor (beta chain) was found in a study of response to subunit inactivated influenza vaccine. Study results and caveats: With each seasonal influenza vaccination, the authors suggested, few new T cells are recruited.

One entry per CDR3 protein, called by TCRdb with MiXCR from the RT-PCR reads. There are hundreds of thousands of distinct CDR3 sequences in the sample; roughly 14% occur only once, and more than 9% lies in the top ten. Losses at the gene ends were 0 bases for V and 6 bases for J; bases not matched to a gene: 5. Germline V CDR1 and CDR2: SGDLS, YYNGEE. The CDR3 is made up of 15 amino acids. The table lists this clonotype with a count of one. Antigen: not known. This chain connects TRBV9 to TRBJ2-2, with 7 positions matching TRBD2. This clonotype was sampled from a man aged 45-60 years who received an inactivated influenza vaccine. The specimen comprised PBMCs from blood, sampled about 11 days after vaccination. CDR3 sequence reads: CASSVEAGAAGELFF. The CDR3 nucleotides are TGTGCCAGCAGCGTAGAGGCGGGAGCGGCCGGGGAGCTGTTTTTT.